The entry below describes one T cell receptor (beta chain). Study processing details: Using reference gene primer amplification, nucleated cell counts were estimated. Clones were sequenced by immunoSEQ multiplex PCR, and TCRdb holds only the in-frame ones, with some missing. That table furnishes V, J and clone size, whereas the DNA furnished D and trimming. The data hold around 250,000 clones, with about 87% observed a single time. Enrolled during active infection, Seattle patients were then followed longitudinally. This sample stems from a study of blood T cell repertoires in COVID-19. Whole-study context: Italy, Spain and the United States were the sources of the convalescent and acute COVID-19 samples. T cells, B-cell-depleted T cells, or PBMCs provided the cDNA or gDNA that served as material.

The germline CDR1 and CDR2 sequences are GTSNPN and SVGIG (reference sequence). The CDR3 is made up of 14 amino acids. V was clipped by 4 bases and J by 5 bases, with 18 bases between them. This receptor was identified in a woman in her 70s with COVID-19, enrolled during active disease. The rearrangement links TRBV30 to TRBJ2-7; D is unclear. Material: peripheral blood. This chain's CDR3 is CAWTDLSESHEQYF. The DNA for the CDR3 is TGTGCCTGGACCGATCTTTCGGAGTCCCACGAGCAGTACTTC.